These 7 T cell receptor beta chains were sequenced from one sample in a study of OX40 agonist ivuxolimab in advanced cancers. The table came from immunoSEQ multiplex PCR; TCRdb's copy has only in-frame clones and leaves some out. The sample lists roughly 66,000 clones, around four fifths occurring once. The sample in question was CD4+ or CD8+ T cells sorted from blood, obtained in a trial of the OX40 agonist ivuxolimab. Receptors originate from an adult with an advanced solid tumor such as melanoma, head and neck, liver or kidney cancer.

The chain links TRBV9 to TRBJ2-1; 9 bases agree with TRBD1. The CDR3 is 15 residues long. The ends lost 3 bases at V and 1 base at J; junction bases unmatched: 2. CDR1 is SGDLS, CDR2 YYNGEE, per germline. For the CDR3, the DNA is TGTGCCAGCAGCGCGGGACAGGGTTCCTACAATGAGCAGTTCTTC. It specifies CASSAGQGSYNEQFF.

This clone was seen more than once but under ten times. The chain carries TRBV25-1 and TRBJ1-1, with D maybe TRBD1 (5 bases). The V gene's germline CDR1 is MGHDK and CDR2 SYGVNS. Trimming took off 5 bases at V and 0 bases at J, with 10 bases between the two ends. The CDR3 consists of 14 residues. CDR3 loop: CASSPGGVNTEAFF. CDR3 DNA: TGTGCCAGCAGTCCCGGGGGGGTGAACACTGAAGCTTTCTTT. The full variable domain, its missing parts supplied by reference TRBV25-1 and TRBJ1-1, is EADIYQTPRYLVIGTGKKITLECSQTMGHDKMYWYQQDPGMELHLIHYSYGVNSTEKGDLSSESTVSRIRTEHFPLTLESARPSHTSQYLCASSPGGVNTEAFFGQGTRLTVV.

The chain has TRBV6-5 and TRBJ1-1; D possibly corresponds to TRBD1 (5 bases). The CDR3 loop spans 15 amino acids. Trimming removed 6 bases at V and 4 bases at J, with 18 bases between. Germline lookup yields CDR1 MNHEY and CDR2 SVGAGI. The CDR3 sequence is CASSPTWGRVTEAFF. CDR3 coding DNA: TGTGCCAGCAGCCCCACATGGGGGAGGGTCACTGAAGCTTTCTTT.

The chain joins TRBV6-6 to TRBJ2-7; D is unclear. The germline V and J ends were trimmed by 2 bases and 2 bases, with 7 bases remaining between them. This CDR3 is 13 amino acids long. CDR1 is MNHNY, CDR2 SVGAGI, per germline (reference sequence). DNA for the CDR3: TGTGCCAGCAGTTACGGTCCGGCCTACGAGCAGTACTTC. It specifies CASSYGPAYEQYF.

The chain has TRBV4-1 and TRBJ1-4; D is undetermined. The CDR3 sequence is 15 residues long. Germline V lookup: CDR1 MGHRA, CDR2 YSYEKL. V lost 0 bases and J 3 bases, leaving 8 bases between the germline ends. This chain's CDR3 is CASSQEGMANEKLFF. CDR3 coding DNA: TGCGCCAGCAGCCAAGAGGGAATGGCTAATGAAAAACTGTTTTTT.

The V gene is TRBV6-4, the J gene TRBJ2-7, with D maybe TRBD2 (5 bases). CDR3 size: 16 residues. Trimming stripped 4 bases from V and 1 base from J, with 17 bases between. Germline V gene lookup returns CDR1 MRHNA and CDR2 SNTAGT. CDR3 sequence reads: CASSAASGRRSYEQYF. The CDR3 DNA is TGTGCCAGCAGTGCCGCGAGCGGAAGGAGGTCCTACGAGCAGTACTTC.

The V call is TRBV19, the J call TRBJ2-7, with 7 bases lining up with TRBD1. After removal of 4 bases from V and 0 bases from J, the junction contained 3 bases not matched to a gene. The CDR3 runs 14 residues. Germline values: CDR1 LNHDA, CDR2 SQIVND (reference sequence). The DNA of the CDR3 is TGTGCCAGTAGTACGGACAGGAGCTCCTACGAGCAGTACTTC. Translating gives CASSTDRSSYEQYF.